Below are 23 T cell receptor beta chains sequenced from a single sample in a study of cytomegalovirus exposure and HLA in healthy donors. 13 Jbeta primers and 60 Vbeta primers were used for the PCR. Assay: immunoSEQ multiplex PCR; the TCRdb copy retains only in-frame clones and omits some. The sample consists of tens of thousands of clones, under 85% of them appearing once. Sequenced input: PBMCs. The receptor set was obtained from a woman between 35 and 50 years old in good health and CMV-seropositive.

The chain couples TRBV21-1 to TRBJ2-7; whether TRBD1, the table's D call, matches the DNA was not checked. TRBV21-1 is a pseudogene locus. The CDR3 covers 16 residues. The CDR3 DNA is TGTGCCAGCAGCAATGTGACCGGACAGCGCGGTTACGAGCAGTACTTC. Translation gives CASSNVTGQRGYEQYF.

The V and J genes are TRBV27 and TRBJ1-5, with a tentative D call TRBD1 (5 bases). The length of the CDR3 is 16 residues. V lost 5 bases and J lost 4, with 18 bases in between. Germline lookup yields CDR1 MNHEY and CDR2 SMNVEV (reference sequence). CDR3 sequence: CASSGAVRGLNQPQHF. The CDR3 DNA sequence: TGTGCCAGCAGTGGGGCCGTTAGGGGCCTGAATCAGCCCCAGCATTTT.

The DNA for the CDR3 is TGTGCCAGCAGTGAAACGACAAGATTCAATTCACCCCTCCACTTT. Amino acids: CASSETTRFNSPLHF. The genes are TRBV25-1 and TRBJ1-6; D uncertain. Trimming stripped 2 bases from V and 7 bases from J, with 12 bases between. Germline-derived CDR1 and CDR2 are MGHDK and SYGVNS. This CDR3 has 15 amino acids.

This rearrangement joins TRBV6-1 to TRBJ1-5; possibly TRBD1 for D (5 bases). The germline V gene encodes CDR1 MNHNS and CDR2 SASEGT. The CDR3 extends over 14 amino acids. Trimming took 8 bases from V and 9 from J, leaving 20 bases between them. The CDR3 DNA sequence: TGTGCCAGCTACGCCGGGACGGGGGTACGGCCCCAGCATTTT. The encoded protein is CASYAGTGVRPQHF.

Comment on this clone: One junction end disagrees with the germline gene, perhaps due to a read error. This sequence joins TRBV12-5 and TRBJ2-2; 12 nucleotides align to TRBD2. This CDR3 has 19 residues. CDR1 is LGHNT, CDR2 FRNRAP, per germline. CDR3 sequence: CARPRVGLAGAREHRGAVF. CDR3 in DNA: TGTGCTAGGCCCAGGGTGGGACTAGCGGGCGCTAGAGAACACCGGGGAGCTGTTTTT.

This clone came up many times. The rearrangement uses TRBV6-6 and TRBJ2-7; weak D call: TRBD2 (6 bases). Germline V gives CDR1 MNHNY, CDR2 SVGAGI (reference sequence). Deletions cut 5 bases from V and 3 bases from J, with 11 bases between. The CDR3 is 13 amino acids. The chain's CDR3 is CASSPTSLYEQYF. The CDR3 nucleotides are TGTGCCAGCAGTCCGACTAGTCTCTACGAGCAGTACTTC.

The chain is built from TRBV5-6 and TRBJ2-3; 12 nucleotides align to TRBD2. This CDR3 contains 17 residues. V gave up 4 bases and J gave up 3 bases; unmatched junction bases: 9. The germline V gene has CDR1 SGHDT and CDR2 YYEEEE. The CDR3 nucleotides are TGTGCCAGCAGCGCGCTACTAGCGGGGGGCCGTACAGATACGCAGTATTTT. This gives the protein CASSALLAGGRTDTQYF.

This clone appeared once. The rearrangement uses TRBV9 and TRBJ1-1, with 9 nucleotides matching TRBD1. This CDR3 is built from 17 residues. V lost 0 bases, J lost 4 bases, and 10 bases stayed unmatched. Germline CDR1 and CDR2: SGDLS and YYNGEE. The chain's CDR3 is CASSVDPTGGLFTEAFF. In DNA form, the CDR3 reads TGTGCCAGCAGCGTAGATCCGACAGGGGGATTGTTCACTGAAGCTTTCTTT.

This CDR3 is CAWGNPGQAPIRRVEFF. The CDR3, as DNA: TGTGCCTGGGGGAACCCGGGACAGGCGCCGATTCGGCGGGTTGAGTTCTTC. This chain joins TRBV30 and TRBJ2-1, with 8 bases that match TRBD1. Germline V gene lookup returns CDR1 GTSNPN and CDR2 SVGIG (reference sequence). Trimming took 5 bases from V and 14 from J; bases not matched to a gene: 26. This CDR3 spans 17 amino acids. The variable domain in full, completed from reference TRBV30 and TRBJ2-1, reads SQTIHQWPATLVQPVGSPLSLECTVEGTSNPNLYWYRQAAGRGLQLLFYSVGIGQISSEVPQNLSASRPQDRQFILSSKKLLLSDSGFYLCAWGNPGQAPIRRVEFFGPGTRLTVL.

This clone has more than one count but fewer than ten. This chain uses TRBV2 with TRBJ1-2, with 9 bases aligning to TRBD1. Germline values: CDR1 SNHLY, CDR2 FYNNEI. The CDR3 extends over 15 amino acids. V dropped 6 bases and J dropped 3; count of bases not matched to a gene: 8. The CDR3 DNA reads TGTGCCAGCAGGCGGGACAGGGCCCAGGACTATGGCTACACCTTC. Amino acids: CASRRDRAQDYGYTF.

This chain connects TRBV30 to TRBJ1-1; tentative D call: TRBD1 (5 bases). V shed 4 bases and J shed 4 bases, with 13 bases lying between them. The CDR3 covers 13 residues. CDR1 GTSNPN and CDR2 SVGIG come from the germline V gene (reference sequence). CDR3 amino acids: CAWTVGGGTEAFF. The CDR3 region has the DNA TGTGCCTGGACGGTGGGGGGGGGCACTGAAGCTTTCTTT.

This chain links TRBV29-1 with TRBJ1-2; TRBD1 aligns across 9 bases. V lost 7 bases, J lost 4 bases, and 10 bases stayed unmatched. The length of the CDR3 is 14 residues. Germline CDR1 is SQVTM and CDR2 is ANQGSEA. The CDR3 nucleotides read TGCAGCGCAACCGCCGGGACAGGGATCTATGGCTACACCTTC. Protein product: CSATAGTGIYGYTF.

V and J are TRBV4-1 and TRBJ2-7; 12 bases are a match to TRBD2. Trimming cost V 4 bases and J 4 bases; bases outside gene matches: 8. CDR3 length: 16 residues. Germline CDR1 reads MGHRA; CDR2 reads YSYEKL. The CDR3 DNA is TGCGCCAGCAGCCCAACCGGGCTAGCGGGAGGGTACGAGCAGTACTTC. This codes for CASSPTGLAGGYEQYF.

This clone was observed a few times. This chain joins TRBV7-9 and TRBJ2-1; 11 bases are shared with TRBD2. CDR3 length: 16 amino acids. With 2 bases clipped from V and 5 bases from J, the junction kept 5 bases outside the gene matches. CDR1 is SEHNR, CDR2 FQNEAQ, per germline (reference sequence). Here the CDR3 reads CASSLLGLADNNEQFF. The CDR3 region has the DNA TGTGCCAGCAGCTTACTGGGACTAGCGGACAACAATGAGCAGTTCTTC.

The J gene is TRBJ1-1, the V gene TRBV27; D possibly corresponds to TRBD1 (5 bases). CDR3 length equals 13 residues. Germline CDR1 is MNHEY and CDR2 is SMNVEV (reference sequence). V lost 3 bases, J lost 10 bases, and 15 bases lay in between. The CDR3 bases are TGTGCCAGCAGTTTGAACAGACAGACTTTAGCTTTCTTT. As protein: CASSLNRQTLAFF.

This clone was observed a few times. The CDR3 loop reads CASSSRTGVGSEKLFF. The CDR3 nucleotides read TGTGCCAGCAGTTCCCGGACAGGGGTAGGAAGTGAAAAACTGTTTTTT. The rearrangement uses TRBV7-8 and TRBJ1-4; 9 bases are a match to TRBD1. The length of the CDR3 is 16 residues. CDR1 is SGHVS, CDR2 FQNEAQ, per germline. After removal of 6 bases from V and 7 bases from J, the junction contained 12 bases not matched to a gene. Full variable domain (rest looked up from reference TRBV7-8 and TRBJ1-4): GAGVSQSPRYKVAKRGQDVALRCDPISGHVSLFWYQQALGQGPEFLTYFQNEAQLDKSGLPSDRFFAERPEGSVSTLKIQRTQQEDSAVYLCASSSRTGVGSEKLFFGSGTQLSVL.

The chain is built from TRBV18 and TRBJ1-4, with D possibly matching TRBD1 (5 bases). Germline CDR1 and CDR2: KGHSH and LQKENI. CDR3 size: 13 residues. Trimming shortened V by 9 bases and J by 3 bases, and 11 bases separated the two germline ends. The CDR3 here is CASNRQPNEKLFF. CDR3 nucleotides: TGTGCCAGTAACAGACAGCCTAATGAAAAACTGTTTTTT.

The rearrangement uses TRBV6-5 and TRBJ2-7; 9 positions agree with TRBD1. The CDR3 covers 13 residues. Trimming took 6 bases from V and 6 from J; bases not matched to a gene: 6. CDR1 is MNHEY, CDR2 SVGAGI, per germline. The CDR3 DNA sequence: TGTGCCAGCAGACCACAGGGACAGGGCGAGCAGTACTTC. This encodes CASRPQGQGEQYF.

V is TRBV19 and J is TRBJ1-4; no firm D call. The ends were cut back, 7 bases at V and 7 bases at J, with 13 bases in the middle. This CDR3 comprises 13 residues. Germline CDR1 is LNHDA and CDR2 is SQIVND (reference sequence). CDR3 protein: CASKVPGFEKLFF. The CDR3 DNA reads TGTGCCAGTAAGGTCCCAGGTTTTGAAAAACTGTTTTTT.

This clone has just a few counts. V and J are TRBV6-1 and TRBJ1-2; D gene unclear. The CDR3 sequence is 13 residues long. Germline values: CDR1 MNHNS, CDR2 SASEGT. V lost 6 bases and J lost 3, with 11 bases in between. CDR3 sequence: CASRAAGDYGYTF. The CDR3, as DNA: TGTGCCAGCAGAGCCGCGGGTGACTATGGCTACACCTTC.

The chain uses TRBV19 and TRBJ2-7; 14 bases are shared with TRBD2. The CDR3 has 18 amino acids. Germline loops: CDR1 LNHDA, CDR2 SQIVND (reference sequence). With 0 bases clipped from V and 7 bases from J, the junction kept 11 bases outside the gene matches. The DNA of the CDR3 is TGTGCCAGTAGTATAGATCTGGCGGGGACTAGCGGGAGACCTGAGCAGTACTTC. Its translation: CASSIDLAGTSGRPEQYF.

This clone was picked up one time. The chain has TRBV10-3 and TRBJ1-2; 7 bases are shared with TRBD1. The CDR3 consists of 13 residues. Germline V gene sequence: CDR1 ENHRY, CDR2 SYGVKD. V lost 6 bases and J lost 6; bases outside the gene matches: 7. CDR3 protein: CAIRDDRVDGYTF. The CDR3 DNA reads TGTGCCATCAGGGATGACAGGGTTGATGGCTACACCTTC.

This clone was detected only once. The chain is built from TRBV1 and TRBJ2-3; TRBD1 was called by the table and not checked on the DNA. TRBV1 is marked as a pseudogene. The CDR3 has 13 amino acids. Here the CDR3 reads CTSSQDPTDTQYF. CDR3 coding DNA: TGCACCAGCAGCCAAGATCCAACAGATACGCAGTATTTT.